This TCR beta chain was sequenced during a study of neurological immune-mediated disorders. Study findings and constraints: CDR3 amino acid sequences found in expanded clones were never shared across subjects, suggesting private repertoires in all groups. The highest TCR clonal expansion occurred in HTLV-1-associated myelopathy; multiple sclerosis fell below healthy controls.

Time point described: longitudinal time-point 1 (baseline). This clonotype was recorded many times. Its matching antigen is unknown. The authors made cDNA by 5'RACE with 10-nucleotide random UMIs. Over 170 million TCR-beta sequences from 15-18 subjects were obtained in each sequencing run. TCRdb fed the 5' RACE reads into MiXCR, producing one record per CDR3 protein. The data show tens of thousands of distinct CDR3 sequences, with roughly 13% seen just once and approximately 4.2% held by the top ten. CDR1 is MDHEN, CDR2 SYDVKM, per germline. With V trimmed by 5 bases and J by 3 bases, 9 bases remained unmatched. The CDR3 consists of 16 residues.

Source material: PBMCs. The sequence was obtained from a female donor with HTLV-1-associated myelopathy (HAM/TSP). The chain employs TRBV28 and TRBJ2-3, with TRBD2 matching over 9 bases. DNA of the CDR3: TGTGCCAGCAGTATCCTTGGGACTAGCCTTACAGATACGCAGTATTTT. The encoded protein is CASSILGTSLTDTQYF. The whole variable domain, remainder taken from reference TRBV28 and TRBJ2-3, is DVKVTQSSRYLVKRTGEKVFLECVQDMDHENMFWYRQDPGLGLRLIYFSYDVKMKEKGDIPEGYSVSREKKERFSLILESASTNQTSMYLCASSILGTSLTDTQYFGPGTRLTVL.